A selection of T cell receptor beta chains follows, all from one sample in a study of T cells in Graves' hyperthyroidism and ophthalmopathy. TCRdb recomputed calls from the multiplex PCR reads with MiXCR, one row per CDR3 protein. The sample has about 690,000 distinct CDR3 sequences, 15% to 20% seen once; the top ten hold 15% to 17%. The material sequenced was blood. The receptors here all came from a man in his forties or fifties with Graves' hyperthyroidism. Both conserved end residues are part of each CDR3. The D gene is left open where the match is weak. Clone size, where shown, is once, few, many, or a class for clones that have expanded.

v_call	clone_size	cdr3_length	j_call	d_call	cdr3_aa	cdr3_nt
TRBV6-1	.	14	TRBJ2-5	.	CASSAHAARETQYF	TGTGCCAGCAGTGCCCACGCTGCGCGGGAGACCCAGTACTTC
TRBV11-3	many	14	TRBJ2-1	TRBD2	CASRGRAGDNEQFF	TGTGCCAGCAGAGGCCGTGCGGGAGACAATGAGCAGTTCTTC
TRBV18	few	16	TRBJ1-2	TRBD1	CASSPRTGPNHGGYTF	TGTGCCAGCTCACCTAGGACAGGGCCAAATCACGGCGGCTACACCTTC
TRBV6-2/TRBV6-3	many	11	TRBJ1-5	.	CASSPGQPQHF	TGTGCCAGCAGCCCCGGGCAGCCCCAGCATTTT
TRBV25-1	.	17	TRBJ2-6	TRBD2	CASSESGRVVGANVLTF	TGTGCCAGCAGTGAATCTGGGAGGGTAGTTGGGGCCAACGTCCTGACTTTC
TRBV30	many	14	TRBJ2-1	TRBD1	CAWSAGQVLNEQFF	TGTGCCTGGAGTGCGGGACAGGTTCTCAATGAGCAGTTCTTC
TRBV19	few	13	TRBJ2-7	.	CASSIPETYEQYF	TGTGCCAGTAGTATCCCAGAGACATACGAGCAGTACTTC
TRBV19	.	13	TRBJ2-1	.	CASSTGLWNEQFF	TGTGCCAGTAGTACGGGACTTTGGAATGAGCAGTTCTTC
TRBV28	few	13	TRBJ1-1	TRBD1	CASSYGTARGYFF	TGTGCCAGCAGCTACGGGACAGCTCGAGGGTACTTCTTT
TRBV19	.	14	TRBJ2-1	.	CASKYSSGEGEQFF	TGTGCCAGTAAATACTCATCGGGAGAAGGTGAGCAGTTCTTC
TRBV11-2	many	15	TRBJ2-1	TRBD2	CASSTSGSFSDEQFF	TGTGCCAGCAGCACCAGCGGGAGTTTTTCGGATGAGCAGTTCTTC
TRBV7-3	few	14	TRBJ2-1	.	CASTLSSSKGEQFF	TGTGCCAGCACCCTGTCTTCGTCTAAGGGTGAGCAGTTCTTC
TRBV4-3	few	17	TRBJ1-1	.	CASSTSGGYGYYTEAFF	TGCGCCAGCAGCACTAGCGGTGGTTATGGCTACTACACTGAAGCTTTCTTT